Listed here are 10 T cell receptor beta chains from one sample, sequenced in a study of blood T cell repertoires in COVID-19. This table comes from immunoSEQ multiplex PCR, and its TCRdb copy is limited to in-frame clones, with some not included. Of approximately 120,000 clones in the sample, roughly 86% were seen once. The source material was peripheral blood. The receptors were gathered from a woman between 50 and 59 years old who had recovered from COVID-19.

In its sample, this clone was seen once. The chain couples TRBV7-2 to TRBJ2-5; D not resolved. Looked up from germline, CDR1 is SGHTA and CDR2 is FQGNSA. This CDR3 spans 13 amino acids. V shed 0 bases and J shed 5 bases, with 7 bases lying between them. The CDR3 sequence is CASSLAYGETQYF. The CDR3 coding sequence is TGTGCCAGCAGCTTAGCGTATGGCGAGACCCAGTACTTC.

The chain uses TRBV19 and TRBJ2-2, with D possibly matching TRBD1 (6 bases). This CDR3 contains 12 residues. V lost 8 bases to trimming and J lost 7 bases, with 11 bases between them. Germline CDR1 reads LNHDA; CDR2 reads SQIVND (reference sequence). CDR3 DNA sequence: TGTGCCAGTTACAGGGAAGGCGGGGAGCTGTTTTTT. Translation: CASYREGGELFF.

This sequence joins TRBV7-9 and TRBJ2-2; D remains ambiguous. This CDR3 has 11 amino acids. Germline V gene sequence: CDR1 SEHNR, CDR2 FQNEAQ (reference sequence). V was trimmed by 10 bases and J by 4 bases, leaving 7 bases between them. The chain's CDR3 is CATKLTGELFF. The DNA for the CDR3 is TGTGCCACCAAGCTCACCGGGGAGCTGTTTTTT.

The chain has TRBV7-2 and TRBJ2-1, with 8 bases fitting TRBD2. Germline assignment: CDR1 SGHTA and CDR2 FQGNSA. The CDR3 consists of 15 residues. Losses at the gene ends were 5 bases for V and 2 bases for J; bases not matched to a gene: 5. The CDR3: CASSISGAAYNEQFF. The CDR3 region has the DNA TGTGCCAGCAGCATTAGCGGGGCAGCCTACAATGAGCAGTTCTTC.

The V call is TRBV3-1 (or the pseudogene TRBV3-2), the J call TRBJ2-1, with D unclear. Germline V lookup: CDR1 LGHDT, CDR2 YNNKEL (reference sequence). V shed 4 bases and J shed 7 bases, with 11 bases lying between them. The CDR3 has 13 residues. The CDR3 loop reads CASSPQLGNEQFF. DNA for the CDR3: TGTGCCAGCAGCCCTCAGCTCGGGAATGAGCAGTTCTTC.

The chain employs TRBV11-2 and TRBJ1-2; no reliable D call. V was cut by 6 bases and J by 2 bases, with 13 bases left in between. The CDR3 runs to 14 residues. CDR1 and CDR2 (germline): SGHAT, FQNNGV. Written as DNA, the CDR3 is TGTGCCAGCAGTCAAGTGATCAGAAACTATGGCTACACCTTC. Protein sequence: CASSQVIRNYGYTF.

The chain carries TRBV19 and TRBJ1-1; D not resolved. V was cut by 0 bases and J by 1 base, with 9 bases left in between. Germline CDR1 reads LNHDA; CDR2 reads SQIVND (reference sequence). The CDR3 is 15 residues long. CDR3 amino acids: CASSIDHGRNTEAFF. For the CDR3, the DNA is TGTGCCAGTAGTATAGATCATGGCAGGAACACTGAAGCTTTCTTT.

CDR3 protein: CASSLRREVPFF. CDR3 DNA: TGCGCCAGCAGCTTGAGGCGGGAGGTACCTTTCTTC. V gene TRBV5-1 combines with J gene TRBJ2-1, with 8 bases that match TRBD2. With 1 base clipped from V and 16 bases from J, the junction kept 7 bases outside the gene matches. This CDR3 contains 12 residues. CDR1 is SGHRS and CDR2 is YFSETQ in the germline V gene.

The chain combines TRBV6-6 with TRBJ1-4, with TRBD1 identical over 8 bases. There are 18 residues in the CDR3. Germline values: CDR1 MNHNY, CDR2 SVGAGI (reference sequence). With 5 bases clipped from V and 1 base from J, the junction kept 12 bases outside the gene matches. The chain's CDR3 is CASSQDAQGALTNEKLFF. As DNA, the CDR3 is TGTGCCAGCAGTCAGGACGCTCAGGGGGCGTTAACTAATGAAAAACTGTTTTTT.

The chain is built from TRBV7-2 and TRBJ1-4; D remains unclear. CDR1 and CDR2 (germline): SGHTA, FQGNSA. Trimming removed 1 base from V and 0 bases from J, with 15 bases in between. The CDR3 spans 18 residues. As DNA, the CDR3 is TGTGCCAGCAGCTTAGTACGTACCGGGGATCCAACTAATGAAAAACTGTTTTTT. Protein product: CASSLVRTGDPTNEKLFF.